The 5 T cell receptor beta chains given below trace back to one sample, sequenced in a study of tumor-infiltrating lymphocytes in primary liver carcinoma. Blood RNA was derived from unsorted whole blood, and germline DNA was extracted too. Reverse transcription of around 500 ng total RNA with a constant-region primer produced TCR beta cDNA. ARM-PCR was slightly modified, and three nested multiplex PCR rounds with it gave rise to the TCR beta libraries. For around 9 cycles apiece, the opening two PCR rounds ran with TRBV1-TRBV30 forward primers and a C-beta reverse primer. TCRdb called the multiplex PCR reads again in MiXCR, with one record for every CDR3 protein. The data contain about 350,000 distinct CDR3 sequences, around 60% of them singletons. Input material: peripheral blood. The receptors shown here come from a man in his forties or fifties with primary liver carcinoma and hepatitis B virus infection.

Concerning this clonotype itself: One base away lies a much larger clone, so this may be a sequencing read error. The rearrangement uses TRBV6-2 or TRBV6-3 and TRBJ2-7, with D hard to call. CDR3 length: 16 amino acids. V gave up 4 bases and J gave up 0 bases, with 16 bases separating them. The V gene's germline CDR1 is MNHEY and CDR2 SVGEGT. As DNA, the CDR3 is TGTGCCAGCAGTTCCTGGGTCGCACCGGGCTCCTACGAGCAGTACTTC. It is translated as CASSSWVAPGSYEQYF.

This clonotype was found many times. V gene TRBV6-2 or TRBV6-3 combines with J gene TRBJ1-5; possibly TRBD1 for D (5 bases). V gave up 4 bases and J gave up 3 bases, with 13 bases separating them. CDR1 and CDR2 (germline): MNHEY, SVGEGT. The CDR3 runs 15 residues. CDR3 region: CASSSRVGVNQPQHF. CDR3 in DNA: TGTGCCAGCAGTTCCAGGGTAGGGGTCAATCAGCCCCAGCATTTT.

The chain employs TRBV6-2 or TRBV6-3 and TRBJ2-7; TRBD2 aligns across 14 bases. The CDR3 is made up of 15 amino acids. The germline V gene has CDR1 MNHEY and CDR2 SVGEGT. Trimming removed 5 bases from V and 7 bases from J; junction bases left unmatched: 7. CDR3 nucleotide sequence: TGTGCCAGCAGTCGACTAGCGGGAGGGCCGGGGGAGCAGTACTTC. Encoded protein: CASSRLAGGPGEQYF.

Concerning this clonotype: A much larger clone lies one base from this, so it may be a read error. The rearrangement joins TRBV6-2 or TRBV6-3 to TRBJ1-5, with D unclear. The CDR3 is made up of 14 amino acids. From germline, CDR1 is MNHEY and CDR2 SVGEGT. Trimming removed 7 bases from V and 7 bases from J, with 17 bases in between. The CDR3 protein is CASTNGHVGQPQHF. CDR3 in DNA: TGTGCCAGCACCAACGGGCATGTAGGCCAGCCCCAGCATTTT.

Note on this clonotype: One base away lies a much larger clone, so this may be a sequencing read error. This chain links TRBV6-2 or TRBV6-3 with TRBJ2-3; 8 nucleotides align to TRBD2. Germline V gene sequence: CDR1 MNHEY, CDR2 SVGEGT. The CDR3 contains 14 residues. DNA of the CDR3: TGTGCCAGCAGGGACACTAGCGGCACAGATACGGAGTATTTT. Translation gives CASRDTSGTDTEYF.